Presented here are 8 T cell receptor beta chains from one specimen sequenced in a study of regulatory T cells in long-lasting Graves disease. Time point denoted: newly diagnosed GD, antithyroid drugs for less than 3 months. Scientists built the TCR library using RNA that was extracted from PBMCs. Researchers made TCR beta libraries by using iRepertoire HTBI primers and running Arm-PCR on CDR3 regions. TCRdb re-analysed the multiplex PCR reads in MiXCR, keeping a single row per CDR3 protein. This table has approximately 390,000 distinct CDR3 sequences, roughly 16% appearing once. The same data also went into a second study, on T cells in Graves' hyperthyroidism and ophthalmopathy.

The sequencing here drew on peripheral blood mononuclear cells (PBMCs), taken at new diagnosis, from a patient treated with antithyroid drugs. All receptors derive from a woman under 30 with Graves disease.

This clonotype has at least ten counts. The rearrangement joins TRBV11-1 to TRBJ2-7, with TRBD2 as a possible D gene (5 bases). The CDR3 is 15 amino acids. Trimming stripped 1 base from V and 6 bases from J, with 16 bases between. Germline V gene lookup returns CDR1 SGHAT and CDR2 FQDESV (reference sequence). CDR3: CASSLGSAAPGEQYF. The CDR3 region has the DNA TGTGCCAGCAGCTTAGGGTCAGCGGCCCCGGGCGAGCAGTACTTC.

This clonotype was counted many times. This rearrangement joins TRBV5-1 to TRBJ2-7; D is unclear. The CDR3 is 14 amino acids. V was shortened by 1 base and J by 5 bases, with 13 bases between the two germline ends. The germline V gene encodes CDR1 SGHRS and CDR2 YFSETQ. CDR3: CASSLSPGVDEQYF. The DNA of the CDR3 is TGCGCCAGCAGCTTGTCTCCCGGTGTGGACGAGCAGTACTTC.

A single count supports this clonotype. A far bigger clonotype differs at one base, so this is likely a read error. The chain recombines TRBV7-9 with TRBJ2-7; TRBD1 aligns across 8 bases. CDR1 and CDR2 (germline): SEHNR, FQNEAQ (reference sequence). V dropped 4 bases and J dropped 7; count of bases not matched to a gene: 9. The CDR3 extends over 14 amino acids. Here the CDR3 DNA reads TGTGCCAGCAGCTCAACGACAGGGGACGATGAGCAGTACTTC. Its protein is CASSSTTGDDEQYF.

This clonotype was picked up many times. The rearrangement uses TRBV11-2 and TRBJ2-5; 9 bases are a match to TRBD2. CDR1 is SGHAT and CDR2 is FQNNGV in the germline V gene. CDR3 length equals 15 residues. Trimming at V came to 3 bases and at J to 5 bases, leaving 7 bases not matched to a gene. In nucleotides, the CDR3 is TGTGCCAGCAGCTTGGGGGGTACTAGCGGGGAGACCCAGTACTTC. It is translated as CASSLGGTSGETQYF.

The table lists this clonotype with a few counts. V is TRBV5-1 and J is TRBJ2-7; D perhaps matches TRBD2 (6 bases). This CDR3 is built from 14 residues. Germline values: CDR1 SGHRS, CDR2 YFSETQ. Trimming took 4 bases from V and 5 from J, leaving 16 bases between them. CDR3 DNA: TGCGCCAGCAGCCTAGGGACTTCCCCCAACGAGCAGTACTTC. This codes for CASSLGTSPNEQYF.

This clonotype was found many times. This rearrangement joins TRBV6-2 or TRBV6-3 to TRBJ2-3; TRBD2 aligns across 9 bases. V gave up 2 bases and J gave up 0 bases; unmatched junction bases: 0. The CDR3 is made up of 15 amino acids. CDR1 MNHEY and CDR2 SVGEGT come from the germline V gene. The CDR3 spells CASSYAGGSTDTQYF. The CDR3 nucleotides read TGTGCCAGCAGTTACGCGGGGGGGAGCACAGATACGCAGTATTTT.

This clonotype was seen only a few times. This CDR3 reads CASSMGLAGSYNEQFF. The CDR3 nucleotides read TGTGCCAGTAGTATGGGACTAGCGGGTTCCTACAATGAGCAGTTCTTC. The rearrangement joins TRBV19 to TRBJ2-1; 12 bases map to TRBD2. Germline CDR1 LNHDA, CDR2 SQIVND (reference sequence). The trim removed 3 bases at V and 1 base at J, leaving 1 base unmatched. The CDR3 contains 16 residues.

Remarks on this clonotype: A read error may be the cause here, since a much bigger clone is one base away. The chain combines TRBV28 with TRBJ2-5; tentatively, D is TRBD1 or TRBD2 (6 bases each). Trimming took off 6 bases at V and 11 bases at J, with 34 bases between the two ends. The CDR3 length is 18 residues. CDR1 is MDHEN, CDR2 SYDVKM, per germline. The CDR3: CASSFGGLGTSSYNEQYF. CDR3 sequence (DNA): TGTGCCAGCAGCTTCGGGGGCTTAGGGACGAGCTCCTACAATGAGCAGTACTTC.